What follows describes a single TCR beta chain. Antigen: not known. This entry comes from a study of T cell repertoires in cytomegalovirus infection. Points from the study as a whole: Predominance within the ex vivo response was attributable to HLA-C-restricted CMV-specific TCR beta clonotypes.

The CDR3 runs to 19 residues. CDR1 and CDR2 from the germline V gene are SNHLY and FYNNEI. J lost 0 bases, V lost 4 bases, and 14 bases had no gene match. A single record per CDR3 protein comes from TCRdb applying MiXCR to the reads. The sample records about 740,000 distinct CDR3 sequences, about 40% being singletons. The genes are TRBV2 and TRBJ1-3, with 8 nucleotides matching TRBD1. The specimen sequenced was PBMCs. The sequence was collected from a human donor in good health (CMV status not recorded). Some clones in this sample may be carry-over from other donors' samples. In nucleotides, the CDR3 is TGTGCCAGCAGTGGCCCTCCCCCTCGGACAGGGAGCTCTGGAAACACCATATATTTT. Amino acids: CASSGPPPRTGSSGNTIYF.